This TCR beta chain stems from a study of cytomegalovirus exposure and HLA in healthy donors. Study findings and constraints: The authors assumed roughly uniform sequencing depth across donors for presence/absence analyses.

The CDR3 sequence is 13 residues long. Germline lookup yields CDR1 MNHEY and CDR2 SVGAGI. In regard to this clone: Its target is not known. The junction shows a germline mismatch at one end, possibly a read error.

The PCR made use of 60 Vbeta and 13 Jbeta primers. Clones were read by immunoSEQ multiplex PCR, and TCRdb kept only the in-frame ones, dropping some. Here the sample table reports around 50,000 clones. V and J are TRBV6-5 and TRBJ1-1; D is possibly TRBD1 (5 bases). The TCR was taken from a woman between 40 and 55 years old in good health and CMV-seronegative. The sequenced material came from PBMCs. The CDR3 loop reads CASSQGQNTEDFF. CDR3 coding DNA: TGTGCCAGCAGCCAGGGCCAAAACACTGAAGATTTCTTT.